This TCR beta chain emerged from a study of shared clonotypes between healthy human individuals. On the study more broadly: Per-donor plates numbered three CD4 naive, three CD4 memory, two CD8 naive and one CD8 memory.

Per germline, CDR1 LNHDA and CDR2 SQIVND (reference sequence). The CDR3 consists of 16 residues. The V and J ends lost 5 bases and 2 bases respectively, with 16 bases between them. The study, taken as a whole, reports: Clonotype sharing across donors was expected to vary with sequencing depth. Clonotypes shared by all four sorted-subset donors had higher generation probabilities than non-shared clonotypes.

This clone has only one observation. Its target is not known. Using immunoSEQ multiplex PCR, the repertoire was profiled, and TCRdb retains in-frame clones only, with some absent. The data contain some 2.4 million clones, approximately 94% of them singletons. Sequenced: naive CD4+ T cells from PBMCs. Described subset: CD45RA+ positively selected. The chain joins TRBV19 to TRBJ2-1; the D gene is possibly TRBD1 (7 bases). This clonotype was obtained from a man younger than 30 in good health. Some clones in this sample may be carry-over from other donors' samples. CDR3 nucleotides: TGTGCCAGTAGTGGAGGGACAGAGGGGGCCTACAATGAGCAGTTCTTC. It encodes CASSGGTEGAYNEQFF.